Described below is a single T cell receptor (beta chain) sequence and its context. The data derive from a study of shared clonotypes between healthy human individuals. The table came from immunoSEQ multiplex PCR; TCRdb's copy has only in-frame clones and leaves some out. This sample yields approximately 1,500,000 clones, of which under 99% are seen a single time; 0.4% to 0.55% belongs to the top ten. V lost 1 base, J lost 8 bases, and 8 bases lay in between. The CDR3 is 12 amino acids. Germline assignment: CDR1 SGHDN and CDR2 FVKESK. The chain couples TRBV14 to TRBJ1-1; D unresolved. The sequence was obtained from a young man in good health. Sequenced: naive CD4+ T cells sorted from blood. Subset here: CD45RA+ positively selected. The CDR3: CASSQGAREAFF. The CDR3 DNA reads TGTGCCAGCAGCCAAGGGGCGAGGGAAGCTTTCTTT.